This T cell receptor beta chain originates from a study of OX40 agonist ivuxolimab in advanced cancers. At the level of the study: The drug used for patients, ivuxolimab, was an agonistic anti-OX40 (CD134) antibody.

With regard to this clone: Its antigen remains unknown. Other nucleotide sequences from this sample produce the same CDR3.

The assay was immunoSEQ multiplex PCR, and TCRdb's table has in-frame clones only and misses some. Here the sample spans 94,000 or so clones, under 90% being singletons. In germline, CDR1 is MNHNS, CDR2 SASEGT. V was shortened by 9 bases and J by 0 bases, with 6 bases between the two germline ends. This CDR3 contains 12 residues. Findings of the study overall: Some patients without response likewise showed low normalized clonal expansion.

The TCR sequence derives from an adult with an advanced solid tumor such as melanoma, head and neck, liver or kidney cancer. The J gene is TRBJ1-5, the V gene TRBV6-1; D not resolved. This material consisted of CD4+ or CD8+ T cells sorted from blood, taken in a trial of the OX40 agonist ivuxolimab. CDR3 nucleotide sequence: TGTGCCAGTAGGGATAGCAATCAGCCCCAGCATTTT. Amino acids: CASRDSNQPQHF.